The T cell receptor (beta chain) under discussion was sequenced for a study of cytomegalovirus exposure and HLA in healthy donors. Study-level results: In a later analysis, donors in an Asian-associated ancestry cluster reportedly had fewer N-insertions in productive TCRs than the cohort mean. According to an earlier analysis, most TCR beta V segments yielded productive rearrangements about 87% or about 30% of the time. Based on reports, TCR beta sequences accurately predicted HLA-A and HLA-B alleles for most subjects.

CDR1 and CDR2 (germline): MNHNY, SVGAGI (reference sequence). Trimming removed 4 bases from V and 5 bases from J, with 11 bases in between. This CDR3 is 13 amino acids long. To note about this clone: The antigen remains unidentified.

PCR involved 60 Vbeta and 13 Jbeta primers. Assay used: immunoSEQ multiplex PCR; TCRdb lists only in-frame clones, some missing. The table lists under 200,000 clones. The sequenced sample consisted of PBMCs. This TCR came from a man aged 25 to 45 in good health and CMV-seronegative. The V and J genes are TRBV6-6 and TRBJ2-5; D call uncertain. The CDR3 region has the DNA TGTGCCAGCAGTTTGCAGCCACAGGAGACCCAGTACTTC. Translating it yields CASSLQPQETQYF.